This TCR beta chain appears in the sequencing data of a study of shared clonotypes between healthy human individuals. About this clone itself: Its antigen is unknown.

The naive CD8 subset, CD45RO-negative cells positively selected for CCR7, excluded terminally differentiated effector memory CD45RA+ cells. Everyone who donated was a Caucasian adult who lived in Nashville, Tennessee. Here immunoSEQ multiplex PCR was the method, and the copy in TCRdb shows in-frame clones only, minus some. The sample yields 630,000 or so clones, 95% to 98% seen once. From germline, CDR1 is ENHRY and CDR2 SYGVKD. The CDR3 length is 15 residues. The V gene end was trimmed by 5 bases and the J gene end by 2 bases; junction bases not matched to a gene: 9. Study findings and constraints: The authors expected sequencing depth to affect clonotype sharing among donors. Some naive CD4 clonotypes, 4.5% to 5.5%, turned up in common across several donors. All-four-donor shared clonotypes had higher generation probabilities than non-shared clonotypes did.

The rearrangement uses TRBV10-3 and TRBJ2-7; 7 bases match TRBD2. Sequencing used naive CD8+ T cells sorted from blood. This sequence was found in a man aged 25 to 45 in good health. DNA of the CDR3: TGTGCCATCAGTAGCGGGGAGGGTCGGACCTACGAGCAGTACTTC. Residues: CAISSGEGRTYEQYF.